A selection of T cell receptor beta chains follows, all from one sample in a study of blood T cell repertoires in COVID-19. TCRdb's table, derived via immunoSEQ multiplex PCR, lists solely in-frame clones and lacks some. Seen here are 200,000 or so clones, nearly 90% observed once, and the top ten hold around 5.9%. The sample was peripheral blood. Receptor source: a woman in her thirties or forties who had recovered from COVID-19. Both conserved end residues are part of each CDR3. The D gene is left open where the match is weak. Size is omitted from some rows. Given values are once, few, many or a class for expanded clones.

clone_size	j_call	v_call	d_call	cdr3_aa	cdr3_nt
once	TRBJ2-7	TRBV27	TRBD1	CASSFGTGVYEQYF	TGTGCCAGCAGTTTCGGGACAGGAGTATACGAGCAGTACTTC
.	TRBJ2-5	TRBV6-4	TRBD2	CASSDDDSGRAVRETQYF	TGTGCCAGCAGTGACGATGATAGCGGGAGGGCCGTAAGAGAGACCCAGTACTTC
.	TRBJ1-1	TRBV6-6	.	CASSYSDTGTEAFF	TGTGCCAGCAGTTACTCGGACACCGGGACAGAAGCTTTCTTT
once	TRBJ1-2	TRBV6-5	TRBD1	CASSSQGAGGYTF	TGTGCCAGCAGTTCCCAGGGGGCAGGCGGCTACACCTTC
once	TRBJ2-1	TRBV3-1/TRBV3-2	.	CASSDDSQRGNEQFF	TGTGCCAGCAGCGATGACAGCCAAAGAGGCAATGAGCAGTTCTTC
.	TRBJ2-1	TRBV7-6	TRBD2	CASSWTSANLNEQFF	TGTGCCAGCAGCTGGACTAGCGCAAACCTCAATGAGCAGTTCTTC
few	TRBJ2-1	TRBV7-6	TRBD2	CASSLVGTSGSGAQFF	TGTGCCAGCAGCTTAGTGGGGACTAGCGGGAGCGGGGCGCAGTTCTTC
.	TRBJ1-3	TRBV28	.	CASSPWGGHTIYF	TGTGCCAGCAGCCCATGGGGGGGACACACCATATATTTT
.	TRBJ2-5	TRBV5-4	.	CASSLDYGKETQYF	TGTGCCAGCAGCTTGGATTACGGGAAAGAGACCCAGTACTTC
once	TRBJ1-5	TRBV19	.	CASSIDRFYQPQHF	TGTGCCAGTAGTATAGACAGGTTTTACCAGCCCCAGCATTTT
.	TRBJ1-3	TRBV6-5	.	CASSYSMGRSGNTIYF	TGTGCCAGCAGTTACTCGATGGGGCGGTCTGGAAACACCATATATTTT
.	TRBJ1-3	TRBV7-6	TRBD1	CASSLEDRSAGNTIYF	TGTGCCAGCAGCTTAGAGGACAGGTCGGCGGGAAACACCATATATTTT
.	TRBJ2-1	TRBV27	TRBD2	CASSLSGLAGGEQFF	TGTGCCAGCAGTTTATCTGGGCTAGCGGGAGGTGAGCAGTTCTTC
once	TRBJ1-2	TRBV2	TRBD1	CASPRSRDRFLGYTF	TGTGCCAGCCCAAGATCCCGGGACAGGTTTTTAGGCTACACCTTC
.	TRBJ1-5	TRBV7-8	.	CASSLARGINQPQHF	TGTGCCAGCAGCTTAGCCCGGGGGATCAATCAGCCCCAGCATTTT
.	TRBJ1-5	TRBV3-1/TRBV3-2	.	CASSQGQYDSNQPQHF	TGTGCCAGCAGCCAAGGGCAATATGATAGCAATCAGCCCCAGCATTTT
.	TRBJ1-2	TRBV28	TRBD1	CASSLQAGQGGGWNYGYTF	TGTGCCAGCAGTTTGCAGGCGGGACAGGGAGGTGGTTGGAACTATGGCTACACCTTC
.	TRBJ2-7	TRBV7-2	.	CASSQAADRSYEQYF	TGTGCCAGCAGCCAAGCAGCGGACAGATCCTACGAGCAGTACTTC
.	TRBJ2-1	TRBV14	TRBD2	CASSRNLGGSGEQFF	TGTGCCAGCAGCCGGAATCTGGGCGGGAGCGGGGAGCAGTTCTTC
.	TRBJ2-2	TRBV30	TRBD1	CAWSGGQGANTGELFF	TGTGCCTGGAGTGGGGGACAGGGCGCGAACACCGGGGAGCTGTTTTTT
.	TRBJ2-1	TRBV6-5	TRBD2	CASRLAGVNEQFF	TGTGCCAGCAGGCTAGCGGGAGTGAATGAGCAGTTCTTC
.	TRBJ2-5	TRBV7-6	TRBD1	CASSQRQGYQETQYF	TGTGCCAGCAGCCAACGACAGGGGTACCAAGAGACCCAGTACTTC
.	TRBJ2-7	TRBV6-2/TRBV6-3	TRBD2	CASSYGGLVYEQYF	TGTGCCAGCAGTTACGGGGGACTAGTCTACGAGCAGTACTTC